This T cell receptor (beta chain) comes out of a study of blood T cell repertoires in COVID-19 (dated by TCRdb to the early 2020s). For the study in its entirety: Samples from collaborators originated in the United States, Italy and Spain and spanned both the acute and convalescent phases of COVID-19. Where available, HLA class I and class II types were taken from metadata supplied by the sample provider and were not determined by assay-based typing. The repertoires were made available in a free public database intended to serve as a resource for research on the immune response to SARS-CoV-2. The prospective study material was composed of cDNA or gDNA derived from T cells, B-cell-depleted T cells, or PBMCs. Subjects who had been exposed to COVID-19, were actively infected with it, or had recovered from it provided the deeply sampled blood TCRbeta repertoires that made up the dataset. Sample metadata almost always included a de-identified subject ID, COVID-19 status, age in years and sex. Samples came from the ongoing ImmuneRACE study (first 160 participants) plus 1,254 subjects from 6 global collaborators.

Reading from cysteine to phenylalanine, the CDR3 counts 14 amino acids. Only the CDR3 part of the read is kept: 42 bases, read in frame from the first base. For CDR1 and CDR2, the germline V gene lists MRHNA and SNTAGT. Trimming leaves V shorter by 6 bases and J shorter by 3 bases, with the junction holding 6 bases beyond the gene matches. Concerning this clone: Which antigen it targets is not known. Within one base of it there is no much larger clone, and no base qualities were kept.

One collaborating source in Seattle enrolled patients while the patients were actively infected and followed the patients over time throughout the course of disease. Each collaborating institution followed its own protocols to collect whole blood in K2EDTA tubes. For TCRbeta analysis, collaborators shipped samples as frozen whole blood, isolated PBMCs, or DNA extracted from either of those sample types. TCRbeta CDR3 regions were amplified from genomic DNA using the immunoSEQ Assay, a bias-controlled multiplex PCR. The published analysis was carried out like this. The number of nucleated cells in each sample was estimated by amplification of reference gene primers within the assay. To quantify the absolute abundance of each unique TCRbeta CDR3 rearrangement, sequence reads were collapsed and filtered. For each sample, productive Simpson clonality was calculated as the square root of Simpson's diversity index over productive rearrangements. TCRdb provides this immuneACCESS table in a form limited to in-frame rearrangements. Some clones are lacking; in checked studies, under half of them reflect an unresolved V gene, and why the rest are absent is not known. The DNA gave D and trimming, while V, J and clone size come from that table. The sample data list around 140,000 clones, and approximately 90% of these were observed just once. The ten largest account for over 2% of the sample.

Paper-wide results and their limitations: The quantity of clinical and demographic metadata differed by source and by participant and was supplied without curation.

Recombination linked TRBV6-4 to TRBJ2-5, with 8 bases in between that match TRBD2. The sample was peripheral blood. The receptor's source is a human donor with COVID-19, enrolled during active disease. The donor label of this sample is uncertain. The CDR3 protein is CASRERRGEETQYF. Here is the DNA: TGTGCCAGCAGGGAGCGGCGGGGGGAAGAGACCCAGTACTTC.